This TCR beta chain was recorded in a study of cytomegalovirus exposure and HLA in healthy donors. PCR involved 60 Vbeta and 13 Jbeta primers. Using immunoSEQ multiplex PCR, the repertoire was profiled, and TCRdb retains in-frame clones only, with some absent. Altogether about 170,000 clones are present, 80% to 90% being singletons, with the ten largest covering about 1.9%. V lost 4 bases to trimming and J lost 8 bases; unmatched junction nucleotides: 11. Germline loops: CDR1 SGHNT, CDR2 YYREEE (reference sequence). The CDR3 contains 15 residues. Study conclusions and caveats: In most subjects, TCR beta sequences reportedly gave accurate predictions of HLA-A and HLA-B alleles.

As to this clone: Its antigen is unidentified.

The rearrangement uses TRBV5-4 and TRBJ2-1; 8 bases match TRBD2. The sequence was obtained from a woman younger than 35 in good health and CMV-seronegative. Sequences were obtained from PBMCs. The CDR3 loop is CASSPGLGTWDEQFF. Written as DNA, the CDR3 is TGTGCCAGCAGCCCGGGACTAGGGACTTGGGATGAGCAGTTCTTC.